Listed below are T cell receptor beta chains from one sample, sequenced in a study of blood T cell repertoires in COVID-19. Sequencing used immunoSEQ multiplex PCR; TCRdb keeps in-frame clones, though not all of them. This sample yields tens of thousands of clones, of which more than 80% are seen a single time; less than 3.5% belongs to the top ten. The sample consisted of peripheral blood. These receptors were obtained from a man in his fifties or sixties with COVID-19, enrolled during active disease. The CDR3 runs from the conserved cysteine through the conserved F or W. The D gene is left open where the match is weak. The size field is filled for only some rows; it gives once, few, many or a size class.

V	size	J	D	CDR3	DNA
TRBV11-2	.	TRBJ2-7	TRBD1	CASSFDPGQGYEQYF	TGTGCCAGCAGCTTCGACCCGGGACAGGGGTACGAGCAGTACTTC
TRBV18	.	TRBJ2-2	.	CASSSRHVSSTGELFF	TGTGCCAGCTCATCCCGACACGTCTCGAGCACCGGGGAGCTGTTTTTT
TRBV12-3/TRBV12-4	once	TRBJ1-2	.	CASRAGHMSYTF	TGTGCCAGCAGGGCAGGGCATATGAGCTACACCTTC
TRBV13	.	TRBJ2-2	.	CASRLDSHTGELFF	TGTGCCAGCAGGCTAGACAGTCACACCGGGGAGCTGTTTTTT
TRBV30	.	TRBJ1-1	.	CAWSVSQNTEAFF	TGTGCCTGGAGTGTATCACAAAACACTGAAGCTTTCTTT
TRBV6-5	.	TRBJ2-1	TRBD1	CATKQQGVYNEQFF	TGTGCCACCAAACAACAGGGGGTCTACAATGAGCAGTTCTTC
TRBV2	.	TRBJ2-5	.	CASILSGQETQYF	TGTGCCAGCATTCTGAGCGGGCAAGAGACCCAGTACTTC
TRBV6-5	.	TRBJ2-3	.	CASSYRGPNTDTQYF	TGTGCCAGCAGTTACCGGGGTCCGAACACAGATACGCAGTATTTT
TRBV4-3	.	TRBJ2-4	.	CASSQERQQFLLQYF	TGCGCCAGCAGCCAAGAGCGGCAGCAGTTCCTTCTTCAGTACTTC
TRBV5-1	.	TRBJ1-2	TRBD1	CASSLALLTGGENYGYTF	TGCGCCAGCAGCTTGGCCTTGCTGACAGGGGGTGAGAACTATGGCTACACCTTC
TRBV15	.	TRBJ1-2	.	CATSRDLGGYGYTF	TGTGCCACCAGCAGAGATTTGGGGGGCTATGGCTACACCTTC
TRBV7-6	.	TRBJ1-6	.	CASRGTTANSPLHF	TGTGCCAGCAGAGGGACTACTGCTAATTCACCCCTCCACTTT
TRBV10-2	.	TRBJ1-2	.	CASSESRQVGLYGYTF	TGCGCCAGCAGTGAGTCTCGCCAGGTGGGACTCTATGGCTACACCTTC
TRBV9	.	TRBJ2-5	.	CASSVGGAWETQYF	TGTGCCAGCAGCGTAGGTGGAGCGTGGGAGACCCAGTACTTC
TRBV7-2	.	TRBJ2-1	TRBD2	CASSLRTSGGGSYNEQFF	TGTGCCAGCAGCCTCAGGACTAGCGGGGGAGGGTCCTACAATGAGCAGTTCTTC
TRBV28	.	TRBJ1-2	TRBD1	CASSSDRVGGYTF	TGTGCCAGCAGCAGCGACAGGGTCGGCGGCTACACCTTC
TRBV27	few	TRBJ1-2	TRBD1	CASSLKGGNYGYTF	TGTGCCAGCAGTTTAAAAGGGGGCAACTATGGCTACACCTTC
TRBV2	.	TRBJ2-2	TRBD1	CASSVGTETPGELFF	TGTGCCAGCAGTGTGGGGACAGAGACTCCCGGGGAGCTGTTTTTT
TRBV15	.	TRBJ1-5	TRBD1	CATRQGAGNQPQHF	TGTGCCACCCGACAGGGTGCCGGGAATCAGCCCCAGCATTTT
TRBV7-8	.	TRBJ1-1	.	CASSFIGGNTEAFF	TGTGCCAGCAGCTTTATAGGGGGGAACACTGAAGCTTTCTTT
TRBV6-5	.	TRBJ1-3	.	CASSYLPGAGNTIYF	TGTGCCAGCAGTTACCTCCCGGGGGCTGGAAACACCATATATTTT